This entry lists 4 T cell receptor beta chains sequenced from one sample in a study of shared T cell receptors in the human thymus. Here immunoSEQ multiplex PCR was the method, and the copy in TCRdb shows in-frame clones only, minus some. The top ten hold approximately 0.02% of the sample, which has over 350,000 clones, approximately 95% seen once. Sequenced input: thymocytes. Source of these receptors: a human donor.

The V and J genes are TRBV18 and TRBJ1-1; D is perhaps TRBD1 (6 bases). The V gene's germline CDR1 is KGHSH and CDR2 LQKENI. V lost 4 bases and J 1 base, leaving 19 bases between the germline ends. The CDR3 contains 17 residues. The CDR3 loop reads CASSHRVSPNRNTEAFF. CDR3 sequence (DNA): TGTGCCAGCTCACACAGGGTGTCCCCCAATCGGAACACTGAAGCTTTCTTT. The whole variable domain, filled in from reference TRBV18 and TRBJ1-1, reads NAGVMQNPRHLVRRRGQEARLRCSPMKGHSHVYWYRQLPEEGLKFMVYLQKENIIDESGMPKERFSAEFPKEGPSILRIQQVVRGDSAAYFCASSHRVSPNRNTEAFFGQGTRLTVV.

This clone was observed a single time. V gene TRBV11-2 combines with J gene TRBJ1-4; D unresolved. The CDR3 contains 18 residues. Germline V CDR1 and CDR2: SGHAT, FQNNGV. V lost 5 bases and J lost 0, with 19 bases in between. Here the CDR3 DNA reads TGTGCCAGCAGCCCGGGCCGGACGGCCACCTCAACTAATGAAAAACTGTTTTTT. The encoded protein is CASSPGRTATSTNEKLFF.

The V and J genes are TRBV2 and TRBJ2-5; tentatively, D is TRBD1 (5 bases). Germline CDR1 SNHLY, CDR2 FYNNEI. Trimming cost V 5 bases and J 5 bases, with 27 bases left between them. This CDR3 comprises 18 residues. DNA for the CDR3: TGTGCCAGCAGTTCTATAGCCCGACTGGAAGAAGGGGCCGAGACCCAGTACTTC. It codes for CASSSIARLEEGAETQYF. The full variable domain, rest sourced from reference TRBV2 and TRBJ2-5, is EPEVTQTPSHQVTQMGQEVILRCVPISNHLYFYWYRQILGQKVEFLVSFYNNEISEKSEIFDDQFSVERPDGSNFTLKIRSTKLEDSAMYFCASSSIARLEEGAETQYFGPGTRLLVL.

This chain uses TRBV6-1 with TRBJ1-5; no clear D gene. Germline CDR1 and CDR2: MNHNS and SASEGT. Trimming took off 6 bases at V and 4 bases at J, with 13 bases between the two ends. This CDR3 comprises 14 residues. The CDR3 loop reads CASRAGVFNQPQHF. CDR3 nucleotide sequence: TGTGCCAGCAGAGCAGGAGTTTTTAATCAGCCCCAGCATTTT.